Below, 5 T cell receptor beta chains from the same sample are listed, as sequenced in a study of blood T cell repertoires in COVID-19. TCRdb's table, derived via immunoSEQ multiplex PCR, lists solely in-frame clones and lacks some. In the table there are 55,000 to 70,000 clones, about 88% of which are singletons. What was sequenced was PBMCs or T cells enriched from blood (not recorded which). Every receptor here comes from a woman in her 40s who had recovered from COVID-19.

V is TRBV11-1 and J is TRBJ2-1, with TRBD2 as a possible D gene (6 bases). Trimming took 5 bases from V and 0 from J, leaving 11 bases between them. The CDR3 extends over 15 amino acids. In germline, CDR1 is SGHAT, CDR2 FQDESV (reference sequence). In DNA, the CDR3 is TGTGCCAGCAGCACTCTAGCGAGCTCCTACAATGAGCAGTTCTTC. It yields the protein CASSTLASSYNEQFF.

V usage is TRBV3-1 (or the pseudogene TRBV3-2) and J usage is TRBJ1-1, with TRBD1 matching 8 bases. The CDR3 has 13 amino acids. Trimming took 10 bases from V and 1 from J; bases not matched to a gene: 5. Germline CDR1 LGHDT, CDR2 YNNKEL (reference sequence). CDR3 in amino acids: CATRTGKNTEAFF. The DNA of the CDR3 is TGTGCCACGAGGACAGGGAAGAACACTGAAGCTTTCTTT.

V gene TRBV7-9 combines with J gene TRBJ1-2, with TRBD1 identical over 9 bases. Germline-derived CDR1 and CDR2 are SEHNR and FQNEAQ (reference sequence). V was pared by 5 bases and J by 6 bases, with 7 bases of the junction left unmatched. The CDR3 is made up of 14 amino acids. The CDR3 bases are TGTGCCAGCAGCCCGCAAGGGGACAGGGATGGCTACACCTTC. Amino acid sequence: CASSPQGDRDGYTF.

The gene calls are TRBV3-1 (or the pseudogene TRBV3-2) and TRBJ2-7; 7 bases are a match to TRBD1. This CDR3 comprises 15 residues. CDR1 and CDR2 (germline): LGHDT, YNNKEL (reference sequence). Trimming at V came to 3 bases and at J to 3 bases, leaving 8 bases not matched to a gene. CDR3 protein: CASSQLDRDHYEQYF. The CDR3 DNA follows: TGTGCCAGCAGCCAGTTAGACAGGGACCACTACGAGCAGTACTTC.

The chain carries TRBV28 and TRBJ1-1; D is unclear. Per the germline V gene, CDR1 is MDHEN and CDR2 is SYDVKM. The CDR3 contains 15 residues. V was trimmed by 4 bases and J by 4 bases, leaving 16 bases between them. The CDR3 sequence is CASSSPGFVVTEAFF. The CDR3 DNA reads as TGTGCCAGCAGTTCCCCCGGGTTTGTTGTCACTGAAGCTTTCTTT.